This TCR beta chain came from a study of Ad26.COV2.S vaccination and SARS-CoV-2 variants. Study summary: The Ad26.COV2.S arm of the COV1001 trial was where the donor was placed.

The table came from immunoSEQ multiplex PCR; TCRdb's copy has only in-frame clones and leaves some out. The sample has about 680,000 clones, more than 80% seen once. Treatment meaning: around 19 received Ad26.COV2.S at low or high dose, single or two shots; 5 received placebo; per-sample allocation not given. Sampling was done on day 63 after the first vaccine or placebo injection. Points from the study as a whole: Spike-specific responses of CD8+ and CD4+ T cells were reported to display substantial breadth after vaccination. Breadth and depth estimates from TCRs may understate total T cell responses.

On this clone: The antigen is undetermined.

The CDR3 length is 15 residues. J gave up 5 bases and V 3 bases, and 9 bases lay outside the gene matches. Germline V lookup: CDR1 SGHTA, CDR2 FQGNSA. This chain connects TRBV7-2 to TRBJ2-7, with TRBD2 matching 8 bases. This receptor was identified in a person between 18 and 60 years old who received the Ad26.COV2.S COVID-19 vaccine or a placebo. The sequenced sample was peripheral blood, obtained in a trial of Ad26.COV2.S vaccine versus placebo. The CDR3 spells CASSFTRTSLHEQYF. CDR3 DNA: TGTGCCAGCAGCTTTACCCGGACTAGCCTCCACGAGCAGTACTTC.